The sequence of this T cell receptor (beta chain) was determined in a study of CD8 T cells in ankylosing spondylitis. Study observations and caveats: Ankylosing spondylitis blood seemed to carry a telltale TCR beta motif made of several highly homologous variants. Disease-associated clones were CD8+ and fairly uncommon in peripheral blood. Earlier reports found some motif variants in synovial fluid and blood in reactive arthritis.

This clonotype was observed at least ten times. The antigen is unknown. With V trimmed by 2 bases and J by 3 bases, 3 bases remained unmatched. The CDR3 is 14 residues long. CDR1 and CDR2 from the germline V gene are SGDLS and YYNGEE. TCRdb reprocessed the 5' RACE reads via MiXCR and lists one record per CDR3 protein. The sample carries 200,000 to 250,000 distinct CDR3 sequences, around 11% recorded once. The chain has TRBV9 and TRBJ1-1; 8 bases align to TRBD1. Sequencing used blood, either unsorted or a sorted T cell fraction (not recorded which). The sequence derives from a male donor with ankylosing spondylitis or in good health (not recorded which). In nucleotides, the CDR3 is TGTGCCAGCAGCGTGGGGACAGGCTACACTGAAGCTTTCTTT. Its translation: CASSVGTGYTEAFF.